The entry below describes one TCR beta chain. No antigen is known for it. The data were taken from a study of cytomegalovirus exposure and HLA in healthy donors. General study points: Published work reported that the classifier diagnosed cytomegalovirus status with high specificity and sensitivity. For TCR beta chains, V- and J-gene trimming was later linked to a missense DCLRE1C variant.

Use of 60 Vbeta and 13 Jbeta primers characterized the PCR. Method: immunoSEQ multiplex PCR; TCRdb's copy keeps in-frame clones and lacks some. The sample has under 250,000 clones, 79% seen once; the top ten hold 4.4%. The germline V and J ends were trimmed by 2 bases and 4 bases, with 5 bases remaining between them. The CDR3 consists of 11 residues. Per germline, CDR1 DFQATT and CDR2 SNEGSKA (reference sequence). V gene TRBV20-1 combines with J gene TRBJ2-5, with D unclear. The material sequenced was PBMCs. This sequence originates from a woman aged 25 to 39 in good health and CMV-seropositive. In DNA form, the CDR3 reads TGCAGTGCTAGACCGGGAGAGACCCAGTACTTC. It codes for CSARPGETQYF.